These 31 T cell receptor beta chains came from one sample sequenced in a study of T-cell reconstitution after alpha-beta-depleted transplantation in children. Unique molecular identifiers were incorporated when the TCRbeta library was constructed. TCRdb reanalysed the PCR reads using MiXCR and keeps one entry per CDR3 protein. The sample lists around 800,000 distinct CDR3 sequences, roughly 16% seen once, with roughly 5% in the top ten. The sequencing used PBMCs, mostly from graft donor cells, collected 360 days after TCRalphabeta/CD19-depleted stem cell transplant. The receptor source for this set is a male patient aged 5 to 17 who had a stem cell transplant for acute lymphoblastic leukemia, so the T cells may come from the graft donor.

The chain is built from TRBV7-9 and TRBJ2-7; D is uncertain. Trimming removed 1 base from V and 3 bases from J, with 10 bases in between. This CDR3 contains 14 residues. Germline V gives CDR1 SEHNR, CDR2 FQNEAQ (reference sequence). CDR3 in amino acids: CASSLGTTNYEQYF. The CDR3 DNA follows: TGTGCCAGCAGCTTAGGGACCACGAACTACGAGCAGTACTTC.

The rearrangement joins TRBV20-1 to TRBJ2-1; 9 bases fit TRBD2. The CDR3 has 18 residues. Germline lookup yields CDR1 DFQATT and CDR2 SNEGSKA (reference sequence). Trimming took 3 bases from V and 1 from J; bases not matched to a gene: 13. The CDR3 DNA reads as TGCAGTGCTAGGGATCAAGCGGGAGGCGGGAGGTCCTACAATGAGCAGTTCTTC. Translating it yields CSARDQAGGGRSYNEQFF.

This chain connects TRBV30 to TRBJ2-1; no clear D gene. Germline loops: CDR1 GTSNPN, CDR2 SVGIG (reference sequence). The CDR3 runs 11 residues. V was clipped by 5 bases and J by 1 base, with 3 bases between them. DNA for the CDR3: TGTGCCTGGGAGTCCTACAATGAGCAGTTCTTC. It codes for CAWESYNEQFF.

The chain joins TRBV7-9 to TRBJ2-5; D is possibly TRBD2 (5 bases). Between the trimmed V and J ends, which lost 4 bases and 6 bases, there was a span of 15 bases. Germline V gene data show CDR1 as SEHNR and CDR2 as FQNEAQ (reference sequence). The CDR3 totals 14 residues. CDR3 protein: CASSSNGGYKTQYF. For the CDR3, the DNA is TGTGCCAGCAGCTCTAACGGCGGGTACAAGACCCAGTACTTC.

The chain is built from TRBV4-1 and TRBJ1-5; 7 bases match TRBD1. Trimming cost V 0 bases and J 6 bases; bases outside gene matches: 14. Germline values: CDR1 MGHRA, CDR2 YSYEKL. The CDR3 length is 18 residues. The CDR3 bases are TGCGCCAGCAGCCAAGATCGTAAGGGGGCGGGGGTTGGTCAGCCCCAGCATTTT. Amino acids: CASSQDRKGAGVGQPQHF.

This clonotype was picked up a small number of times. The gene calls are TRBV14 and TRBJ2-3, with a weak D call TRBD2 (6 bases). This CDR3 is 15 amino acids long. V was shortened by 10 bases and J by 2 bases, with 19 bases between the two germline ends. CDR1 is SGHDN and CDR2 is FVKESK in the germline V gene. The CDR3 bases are TGTGCCAACCAGGGACTCCCTCCCTACACAGATACGCAGTATTTT. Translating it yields CANQGLPPYTDTQYF.

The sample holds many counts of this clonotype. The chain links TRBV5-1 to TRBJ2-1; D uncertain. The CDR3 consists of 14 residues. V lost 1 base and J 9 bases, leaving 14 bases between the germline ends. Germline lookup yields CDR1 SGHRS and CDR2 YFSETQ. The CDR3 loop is CASSLFPLAPEQFF. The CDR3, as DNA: TGCGCCAGCAGCTTGTTTCCCCTGGCCCCTGAGCAGTTCTTC.

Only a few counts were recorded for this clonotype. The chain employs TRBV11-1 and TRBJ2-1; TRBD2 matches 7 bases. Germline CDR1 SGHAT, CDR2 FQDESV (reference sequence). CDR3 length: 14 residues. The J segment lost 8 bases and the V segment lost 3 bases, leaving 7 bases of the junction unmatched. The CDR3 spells CASSLSGASDEQFF. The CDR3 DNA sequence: TGTGCCAGCAGCTTGAGCGGGGCTAGCGATGAGCAGTTCTTC.

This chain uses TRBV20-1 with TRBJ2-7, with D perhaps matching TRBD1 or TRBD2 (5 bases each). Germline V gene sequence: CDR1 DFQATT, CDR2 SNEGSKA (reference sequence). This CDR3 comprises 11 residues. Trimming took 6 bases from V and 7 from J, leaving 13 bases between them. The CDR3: CSAARGTEQYF. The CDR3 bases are TGCAGTGCCGCTCGGGGCACGGAGCAGTACTTC.

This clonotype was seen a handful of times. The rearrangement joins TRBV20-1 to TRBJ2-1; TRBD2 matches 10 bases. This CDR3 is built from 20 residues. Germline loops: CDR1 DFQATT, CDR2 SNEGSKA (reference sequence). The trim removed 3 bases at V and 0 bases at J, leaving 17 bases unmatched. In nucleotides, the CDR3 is TGCAGTGCTAGCCTAATACCGGGACTAGCGATTGGGGTCTCCTACAATGAGCAGTTCTTC. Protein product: CSASLIPGLAIGVSYNEQFF.

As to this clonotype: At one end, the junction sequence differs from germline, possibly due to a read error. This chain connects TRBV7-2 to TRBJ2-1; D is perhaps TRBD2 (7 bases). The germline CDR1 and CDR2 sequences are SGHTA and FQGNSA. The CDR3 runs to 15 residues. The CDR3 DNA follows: TGTGCCAGCACCTTAGGGGGGAGGGCCTACAATGAGCAGTTCTTC. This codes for CASTLGGRAYNEQFF.

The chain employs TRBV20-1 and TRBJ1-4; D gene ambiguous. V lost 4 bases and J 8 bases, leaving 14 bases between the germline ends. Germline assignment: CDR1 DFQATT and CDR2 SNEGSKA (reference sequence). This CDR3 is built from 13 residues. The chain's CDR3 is CSAKGDLTEKLFF. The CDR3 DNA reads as TGCAGTGCTAAGGGAGATCTTACCGAAAAACTGTTTTTT.

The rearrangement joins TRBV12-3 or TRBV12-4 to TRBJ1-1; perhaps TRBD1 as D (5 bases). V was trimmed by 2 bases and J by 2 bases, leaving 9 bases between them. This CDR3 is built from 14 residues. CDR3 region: CASSLKRGNTEAFF. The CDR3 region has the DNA TGTGCCAGCAGTTTAAAGAGGGGAAACACTGAAGCTTTCTTT.

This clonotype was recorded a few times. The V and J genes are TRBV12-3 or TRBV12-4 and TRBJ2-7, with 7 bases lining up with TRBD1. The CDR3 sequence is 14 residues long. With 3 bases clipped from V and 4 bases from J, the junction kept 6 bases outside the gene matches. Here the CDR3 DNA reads TGTGCCAGCAGTTTCGGGACAGCGGAGTACGAGCAGTACTTC. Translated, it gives CASSFGTAEYEQYF.

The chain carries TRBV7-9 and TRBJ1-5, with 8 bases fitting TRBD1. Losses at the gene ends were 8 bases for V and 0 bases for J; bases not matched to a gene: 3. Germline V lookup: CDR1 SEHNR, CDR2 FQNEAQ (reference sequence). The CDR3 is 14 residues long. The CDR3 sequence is CASQGAYSNQPQHF. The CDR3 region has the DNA TGTGCCAGCCAGGGGGCTTATAGCAATCAGCCCCAGCATTTT.

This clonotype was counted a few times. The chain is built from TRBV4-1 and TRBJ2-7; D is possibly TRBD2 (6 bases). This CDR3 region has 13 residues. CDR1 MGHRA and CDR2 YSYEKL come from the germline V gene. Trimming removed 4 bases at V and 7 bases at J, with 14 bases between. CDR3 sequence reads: CASSRGRSGEQYF. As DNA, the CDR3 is TGCGCCAGCAGCCGAGGGAGGTCTGGAGAGCAGTACTTC.

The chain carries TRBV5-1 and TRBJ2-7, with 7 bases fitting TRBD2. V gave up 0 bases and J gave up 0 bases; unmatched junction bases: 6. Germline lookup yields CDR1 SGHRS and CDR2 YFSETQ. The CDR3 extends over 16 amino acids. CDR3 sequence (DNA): TGCGCCAGCAGCTTGGTGGCGGGGGTTACCTCCTACGAGCAGTACTTC. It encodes CASSLVAGVTSYEQYF.

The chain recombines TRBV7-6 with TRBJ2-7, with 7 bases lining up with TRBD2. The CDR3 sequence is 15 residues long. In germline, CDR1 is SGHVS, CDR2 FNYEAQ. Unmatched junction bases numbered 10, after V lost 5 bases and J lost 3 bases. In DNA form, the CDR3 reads TGTGCCAGCAGCGATCCTAGGGCGGGAGACTACGAGCAGTACTTC. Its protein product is CASSDPRAGDYEQYF.

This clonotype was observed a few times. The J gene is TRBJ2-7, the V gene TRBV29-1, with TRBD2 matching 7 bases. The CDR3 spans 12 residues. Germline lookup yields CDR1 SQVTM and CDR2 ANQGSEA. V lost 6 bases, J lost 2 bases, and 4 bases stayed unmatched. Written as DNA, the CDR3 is TGCAGCGTCGTGGGAGGGCCCTACGAGCAGTACTTC. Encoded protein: CSVVGGPYEQYF.

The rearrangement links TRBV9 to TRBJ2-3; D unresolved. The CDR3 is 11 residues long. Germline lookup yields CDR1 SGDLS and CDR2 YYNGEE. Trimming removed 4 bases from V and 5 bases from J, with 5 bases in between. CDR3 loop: CASSPIDTQYF. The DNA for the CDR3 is TGTGCCAGCAGCCCTATAGATACGCAGTATTTT.

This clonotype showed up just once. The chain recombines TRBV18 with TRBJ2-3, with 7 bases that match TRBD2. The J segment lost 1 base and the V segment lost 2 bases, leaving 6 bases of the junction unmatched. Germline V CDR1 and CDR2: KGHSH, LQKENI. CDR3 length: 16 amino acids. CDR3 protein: CASSPEGLAGTDTQYF. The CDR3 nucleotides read TGTGCCAGCTCACCAGAGGGTCTAGCGGGCACAGATACGCAGTATTTT.

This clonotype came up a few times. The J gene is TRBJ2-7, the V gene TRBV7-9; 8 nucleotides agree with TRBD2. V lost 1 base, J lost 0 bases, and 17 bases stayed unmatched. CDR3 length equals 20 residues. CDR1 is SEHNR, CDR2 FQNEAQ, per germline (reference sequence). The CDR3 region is CASSLELGGSGTFSSYEQYF. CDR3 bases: TGTGCCAGCAGCTTAGAGCTCGGGGGTAGCGGGACCTTCAGCTCCTACGAGCAGTACTTC.

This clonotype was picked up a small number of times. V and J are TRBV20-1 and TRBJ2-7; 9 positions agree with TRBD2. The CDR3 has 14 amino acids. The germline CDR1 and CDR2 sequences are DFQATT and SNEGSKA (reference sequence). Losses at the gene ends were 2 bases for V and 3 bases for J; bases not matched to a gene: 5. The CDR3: CSARSTSGYYEQYF. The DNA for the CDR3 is TGCAGTGCTAGATCCACTAGCGGGTACTACGAGCAGTACTTC.

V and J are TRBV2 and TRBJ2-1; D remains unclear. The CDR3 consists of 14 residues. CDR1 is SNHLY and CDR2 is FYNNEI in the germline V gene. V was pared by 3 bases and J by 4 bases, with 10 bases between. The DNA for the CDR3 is TGTGCCAGCAGTGATGGTAGTTCGTACAATGAGCAGTTCTTC. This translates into CASSDGSSYNEQFF.

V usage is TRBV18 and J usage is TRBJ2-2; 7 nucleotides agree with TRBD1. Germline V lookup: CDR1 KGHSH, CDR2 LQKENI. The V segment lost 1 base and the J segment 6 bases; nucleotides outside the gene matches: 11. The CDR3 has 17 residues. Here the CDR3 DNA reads TGTGCCAGCTCACCACTGCCGACAGGGACGGAAGCCGGGGAGCTGTTTTTT. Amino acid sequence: CASSPLPTGTEAGELFF.

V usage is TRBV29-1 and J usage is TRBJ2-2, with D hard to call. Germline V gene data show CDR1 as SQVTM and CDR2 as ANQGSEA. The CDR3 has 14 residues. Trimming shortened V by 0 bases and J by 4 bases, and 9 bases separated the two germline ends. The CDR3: CSVEERRGTGELFF. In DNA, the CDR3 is TGCAGCGTTGAAGAGCGGAGAGGCACCGGGGAGCTGTTTTTT.

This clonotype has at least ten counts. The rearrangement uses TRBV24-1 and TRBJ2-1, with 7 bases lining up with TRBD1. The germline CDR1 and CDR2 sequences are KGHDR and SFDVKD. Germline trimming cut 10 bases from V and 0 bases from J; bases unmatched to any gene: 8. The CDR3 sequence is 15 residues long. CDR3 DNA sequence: TGTGCCACGCAGACAGGGTGGAGCTCCTACAATGAGCAGTTCTTC. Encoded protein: CATQTGWSSYNEQFF.

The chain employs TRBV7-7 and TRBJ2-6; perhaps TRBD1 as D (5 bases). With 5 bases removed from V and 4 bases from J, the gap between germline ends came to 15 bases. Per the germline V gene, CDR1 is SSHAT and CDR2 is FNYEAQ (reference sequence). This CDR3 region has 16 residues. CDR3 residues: CASSPFAGYGANVLTF. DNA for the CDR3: TGTGCCAGCAGCCCCTTTGCAGGGTACGGGGCCAACGTCCTGACTTTC.

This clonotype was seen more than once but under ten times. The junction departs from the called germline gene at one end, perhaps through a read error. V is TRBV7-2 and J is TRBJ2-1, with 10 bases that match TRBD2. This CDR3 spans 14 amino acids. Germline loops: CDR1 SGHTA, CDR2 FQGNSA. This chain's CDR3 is CASSLGAGGPSLLF. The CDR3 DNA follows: TGTGCCAGCAGCTTAGGAGCGGGAGGGCCCTCCCTGCTCTTC.

CDR3 sequence: CASSFTWTGEQYF. DNA of the CDR3: TGTGCCAGCAGCTTCACCTGGACAGGCGAGCAGTACTTC. This chain uses TRBV7-9 with TRBJ2-7; 7 bases match TRBD1. After removal of 3 bases from V and 6 bases from J, the junction contained 5 bases not matched to a gene. This CDR3 contains 13 residues. CDR1 is SEHNR, CDR2 FQNEAQ, per germline (reference sequence).

The CDR3 bases are TGCGCCAGCAGCTTGGCGGGGACGTCTGCCAACGTCCTGACTTTC. Protein product: CASSLAGTSANVLTF. The J gene is TRBJ2-6, the V gene TRBV5-1; D assignment may be TRBD1 or TRBD2 (5 bases each). Trimming took 0 bases from V and 7 from J, leaving 11 bases between them. From germline, CDR1 is SGHRS and CDR2 YFSETQ. The CDR3 runs 15 residues.